The 17 T cell receptor beta chains below all came from one sample that was sequenced in a study of beta chain features in type 1 diabetes. Expressed TCRB transcripts were sequenced after all isolated RNA was converted to cDNA. Measured with immunoSEQ multiplex PCR; TCRdb has only the in-frame clones, and not every one. This repertoire shows under 300,000 clones, 25% to 30% found once; its top ten account for 3.5% to 4.5%. The sequencing input was central memory CD4+ T cells from blood. Receptors originate from a man between 25 and 39 years old in good health.

This clone was counted between two and nine times. This chain joins TRBV7-9 and TRBJ2-1; possibly TRBD1 for D (5 bases). Trimming cost V 3 bases and J 5 bases, with 11 bases left between them. CDR3 size: 14 residues. Germline V CDR1 and CDR2: SEHNR, FQNEAQ (reference sequence). CDR3 sequence: CASSFSTGNNEQFF. CDR3 DNA: TGTGCCAGCAGCTTTTCCACAGGTAACAATGAGCAGTTCTTC.

This clone has just a few counts. V gene TRBV7-2 combines with J gene TRBJ1-1; perhaps TRBD1 as D (6 bases). Germline CDR1 is SGHTA and CDR2 is FQGNSA. V lost 5 bases and J 2 bases, leaving 18 bases between the germline ends. CDR3 length: 16 residues. The DNA of the CDR3 is TGTGCCAGCAGCGTTGACCGCTCCAGGGGAAACACTGAAGCTTTCTTT. Translating it yields CASSVDRSRGNTEAFF.

This clone was detected a few times. This chain links TRBV29-1 with TRBJ2-7; the D gene is possibly TRBD1 (6 bases). Trimming cost V 4 bases and J 2 bases, with 9 bases left between them. The CDR3 loop spans 12 amino acids. In germline, CDR1 is SQVTM, CDR2 ANQGSEA. The CDR3 loop reads CSVGSGAYEQYF. The CDR3 DNA reads TGCAGCGTTGGATCAGGGGCCTACGAGCAGTACTTC.

The rearrangement uses TRBV30 and TRBJ2-2, with D perhaps given as TRBD1 or TRBD2 (5 bases each). This CDR3 region has 16 residues. Germline V lookup: CDR1 GTSNPN, CDR2 SVGIG (reference sequence). With 0 bases removed from V and 6 bases from J, the gap between germline ends came to 17 bases. The CDR3 DNA reads as TGTGCCTGGAGTGTCACGGCCGGGACCCCCTCCGGGGAGCTGTTTTTT. It translates to CAWSVTAGTPSGELFF.

The J gene is TRBJ2-3, the V gene TRBV7-2; D perhaps matches TRBD2 (6 bases). The germline V gene encodes CDR1 SGHTA and CDR2 FQGNSA. V dropped 7 bases and J dropped 2 bases, with 13 bases sitting between them. The CDR3 consists of 14 residues. CDR3 residues: CASTRDSNTDTQYF. The CDR3 nucleotides are TGTGCCAGCACCCGGGACTCTAACACAGATACGCAGTATTTT.

The J gene is TRBJ1-1, the V gene TRBV6-5; D unclear. Germline CDR1 reads MNHEY; CDR2 reads SVGAGI. The CDR3 has 12 residues. V shed 5 bases and J shed 5 bases, with 9 bases lying between them. The CDR3 DNA reads as TGTGCCAGCAGTCAAGGGTTGACTGAAGCTTTCTTT. Translated: CASSQGLTEAFF.

The rearrangement joins TRBV5-4 to TRBJ2-7; the match to TRBD1 covers 9 bases. CDR3 length: 14 amino acids. With V trimmed by 4 bases and J by 4 bases, 6 bases remained unmatched. Looked up from germline, CDR1 is SGHNT and CDR2 is YYREEE (reference sequence). This CDR3 reads CASSRDRAAYEQYF. The CDR3, as DNA: TGTGCCAGCAGCAGGGACAGGGCGGCGTACGAGCAGTACTTC. The entire variable domain, with the rest obtained from reference TRBV5-4 and TRBJ2-7, is as follows: ETGVTQSPTHLIKTRGQQVTLRCSSQSGHNTVSWYQQALGQGPQFIFQYYREEENGRGNFPPRFSGLQFPNYSSELNVNALELDDSALYLCASSRDRAAYEQYFGPGTRLTVT.

V is TRBV28 and J is TRBJ2-2, with D hard to call. This CDR3 contains 13 residues. Germline CDR1 reads MDHEN; CDR2 reads SYDVKM. Trimming stripped 10 bases from V and 2 bases from J, with 11 bases between. The CDR3 nucleotides read TGTGCCACCTTGGGCAGTAACACCGGGGAGCTGTTTTTT. Protein product: CATLGSNTGELFF.

The table lists this clone with many counts. This chain connects TRBV7-7 to TRBJ2-3; D is possibly TRBD1 (5 bases). V was shortened by 5 bases and J by 3 bases, with 12 bases between the two germline ends. The CDR3 length is 14 residues. Germline assignment: CDR1 SSHAT and CDR2 FNYEAQ (reference sequence). The CDR3 is CASSVNRMTDTQYF. CDR3 coding DNA: TGTGCCAGCAGCGTAAACAGGATGACAGATACGCAGTATTTT.

CDR3 loop: CASSQEIAGRLGEQFF. The DNA for the CDR3 is TGTGCCAGCAGCCAAGAGATAGCGGGGAGGCTCGGTGAGCAGTTCTTC. The V call is TRBV4-2, the J call TRBJ2-1, with TRBD2 matching over 8 bases. Trimming removed 0 bases from V and 9 bases from J; junction bases left unmatched: 10. The CDR3 spans 16 residues. From germline, CDR1 is LGHNA and CDR2 YNFKEQ.

The V and J genes are TRBV18 and TRBJ2-7; D remains unclear. The V and J ends lost 3 bases and 2 bases respectively, with 11 bases between them. Germline CDR1 KGHSH, CDR2 LQKENI. The CDR3 is 14 residues long. The CDR3 spells CASSPSGQTYEQYF. CDR3 bases: TGTGCCAGCTCACCGTCCGGGCAGACCTACGAGCAGTACTTC.

The V call is TRBV29-1, the J call TRBJ1-2; maybe TRBD1 (6 bases). The CDR3 is made up of 13 amino acids. Germline assignment: CDR1 SQVTM and CDR2 ANQGSEA. Trimming shortened V by 4 bases and J by 4 bases, and 13 bases separated the two germline ends. This CDR3 reads CSVGTAASYGYTF. CDR3 coding DNA: TGCAGCGTTGGGACAGCAGCGTCCTATGGCTACACCTTC.

This clone has only a few counts. The genes are TRBV30 and TRBJ2-7; D might be TRBD2 (7 bases). Germline CDR1 is GTSNPN and CDR2 is SVGIG (reference sequence). This CDR3 has 15 residues. V was cut by 5 bases and J by 2 bases, with 19 bases left in between. CDR3 bases: TGTGCCTGGGCCACCCCACTCGGGGGGCCCTACGAGCAGTACTTC. It yields the protein CAWATPLGGPYEQYF.

This clone has more than one count but fewer than ten. The rearrangement links TRBV11-2 to TRBJ2-4, with D perhaps TRBD1 (5 bases). From germline, CDR1 is SGHAT and CDR2 FQNNGV. There are 14 residues in the CDR3. Between the trimmed V and J ends, which lost 2 bases and 6 bases, there was a span of 11 bases. The CDR3 sequence: CASSLQAQGNIQYF. As DNA, the CDR3 is TGTGCCAGCAGCTTACAGGCCCAGGGAAACATTCAGTACTTC.

V and J are TRBV7-2 and TRBJ2-5; 8 positions match TRBD2. The CDR3 extends over 15 amino acids. Germline-derived CDR1 and CDR2 are SGHTA and FQGNSA. V was pared by 4 bases and J by 4 bases, with 8 bases of the junction left unmatched. CDR3 in DNA: TGTGCCAGCAGCTGGGGCGCGGGAGGACTAGAGACCCAGTACTTC. It yields the protein CASSWGAGGLETQYF.

Here the CDR3 DNA reads TGCAGCGCCGGCAGGGGGGGCCATGGCTACACCTTC. Protein: CSAGRGGHGYTF. The chain has TRBV29-1 and TRBJ1-2, with 7 nucleotides matching TRBD1. Germline V gene data show CDR1 as SQVTM and CDR2 as ANQGSEA. The trim removed 7 bases at V and 6 bases at J, leaving 8 bases unmatched. The CDR3 extends over 12 amino acids.

The sample holds a few counts of this clone. The V call is TRBV15, the J call TRBJ2-4, with D possibly called TRBD1 or TRBD2 (6 bases each). Germline-derived CDR1 and CDR2 are LNHNV and YYDKDF (reference sequence). CDR3 length equals 16 residues. The V end lost 4 bases, the J end lost 0 bases, and 13 bases lay between the germline ends. Here the CDR3 reads CATSIGGPLAKNIQYF. In nucleotides, the CDR3 is TGTGCCACCAGCATTGGGGGGCCCCTAGCCAAAAACATTCAGTACTTC.